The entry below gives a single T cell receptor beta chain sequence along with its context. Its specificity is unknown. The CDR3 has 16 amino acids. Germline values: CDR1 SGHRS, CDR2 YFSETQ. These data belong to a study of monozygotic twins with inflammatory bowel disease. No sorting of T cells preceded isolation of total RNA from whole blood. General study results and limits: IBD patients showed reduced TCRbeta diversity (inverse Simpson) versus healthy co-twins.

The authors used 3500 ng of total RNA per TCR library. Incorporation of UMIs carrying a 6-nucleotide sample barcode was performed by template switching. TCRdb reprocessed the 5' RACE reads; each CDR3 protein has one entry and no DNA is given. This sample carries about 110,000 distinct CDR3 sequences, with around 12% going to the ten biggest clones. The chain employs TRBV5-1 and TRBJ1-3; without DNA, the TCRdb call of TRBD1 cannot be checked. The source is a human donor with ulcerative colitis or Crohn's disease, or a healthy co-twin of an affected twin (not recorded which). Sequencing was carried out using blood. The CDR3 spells CASSLGGTGAGNTIYF.